The 14 T cell receptor beta chains below were found in one sample sequenced in a study of response to subunit inactivated influenza vaccine. TCRdb fed the RT-PCR reads into MiXCR, producing one record per CDR3 protein. The sample has under 200,000 distinct CDR3 sequences, around a tenth seen once. Sequencing used CD8+ T cells sorted from PBMCs, obtained less than 30 months after vaccination. These receptors all come from a man aged 45 to 70 who received an inactivated influenza vaccine.

The CDR3 loop is CSATSQWGGPTSYEQYF. The CDR3, as DNA: TGCAGTGCTACCTCCCAATGGGGAGGACCGACCTCCTACGAGCAGTACTTC. The chain is built from TRBV20-1 and TRBJ2-7; perhaps TRBD2 as D (6 bases). This CDR3 region has 17 residues. The germline gives CDR1 DFQATT, CDR2 SNEGSKA (reference sequence). V dropped 4 bases and J dropped 0 bases, with 22 bases sitting between them.

This chain connects TRBV6-5 to TRBJ2-7, with D maybe TRBD1 (5 bases). The CDR3 has 12 amino acids. Trimming removed 6 bases at V and 2 bases at J, with 8 bases between. Germline lookup yields CDR1 MNHEY and CDR2 SVGAGI. The CDR3: CASSPDTYEQYF. The CDR3 nucleotides read TGTGCCAGCAGCCCGGACACCTACGAGCAGTACTTC.

In this sample, this clonotype turned up many times. The chain couples TRBV4-3 to TRBJ1-1, with D uncertain. Germline loops: CDR1 LGHNA, CDR2 YSLEER. The CDR3 runs to 14 residues. Trimming shortened V by 1 base and J by 0 bases, and 6 bases separated the two germline ends. DNA for the CDR3: TGCGCCAGCAGCCAAGGAAATTTGAACACTGAAGCTTTCTTT. It specifies CASSQGNLNTEAFF.

This clonotype was recorded many times. The V gene is TRBV29-1, the J gene TRBJ2-3, with D maybe TRBD2 (5 bases). This CDR3 comprises 14 residues. Germline lookup yields CDR1 SQVTM and CDR2 ANQGSEA. V lost 3 bases to trimming and J lost 2 bases, with 12 bases between them. The CDR3 DNA sequence: TGCAGCGTTGAGAGGGAATGGCCCACAGATACGCAGTATTTT. Its translation: CSVEREWPTDTQYF.

Only a few counts were recorded for this clonotype. This rearrangement joins TRBV10-2 to TRBJ2-7; D uncertain. Germline loops: CDR1 WSHSY, CDR2 SAAADI. The length of the CDR3 is 13 residues. V lost 6 bases and J 3 bases, leaving 12 bases between the germline ends. DNA for the CDR3: TGCGCCAGCAGGGGTACAGAGCACTACGAGCAGTACTTC. Encoded protein: CASRGTEHYEQYF.

J is TRBJ2-7 and V is TRBV28, with D perhaps assigned TRBD1 or TRBD2 (6 bases each). The CDR3 is 14 residues long. V lost 5 bases, J lost 0 bases, and 11 bases lay in between. The germline V gene encodes CDR1 MDHEN and CDR2 SYDVKM. The CDR3 spells CASSTAGHSYEQYF. The CDR3 DNA reads TGTGCCAGCAGTACCGCGGGACACTCCTACGAGCAGTACTTC.

This clonotype was seen a few times. This rearrangement joins TRBV10-3 to TRBJ2-7; perhaps TRBD2 as D (6 bases). Germline V CDR1 and CDR2: ENHRY, SYGVKD. The CDR3 length is 13 residues. V shed 6 bases and J shed 6 bases, with 15 bases lying between them. CDR3 DNA sequence: TGTGCCATCAGCGACGAGCTGACTAGCGAGCAGTACTTC. This encodes CAISDELTSEQYF.

V gene TRBV7-8 combines with J gene TRBJ1-5; weak D call: TRBD1 (5 bases). Germline V lookup: CDR1 SGHVS, CDR2 FQNEAQ. The CDR3 length is 16 residues. Trimming shortened V by 0 bases and J by 3 bases, and 12 bases separated the two germline ends. CDR3 residues: CASSLAAGGNNQPQHF. The CDR3 DNA is TGTGCCAGCAGCTTAGCAGCCGGGGGGAACAATCAGCCCCAGCATTTT.

The chain employs TRBV5-6 and TRBJ1-2; tentatively, D is TRBD1 (5 bases). Germline-derived CDR1 and CDR2 are SGHDT and YYEEEE. The CDR3 length is 14 residues. The V end was cut by 4 bases, the J end by 5 bases, with 15 bases between. The CDR3, as DNA: TGTGCCAGCAGCGGAACAGGCGGTGGTTATGGCTACACCTTC. This sequence encodes CASSGTGGGYGYTF.

This clonotype was seen a handful of times. J is TRBJ2-7 and V is TRBV15; D may match TRBD1 or TRBD2 (5 bases each). The V end was cut by 3 bases, the J end by 2 bases, with 14 bases between. In germline, CDR1 is LNHNV, CDR2 YYDKDF (reference sequence). This CDR3 spans 15 amino acids. CDR3 coding DNA: TGTGCCACCAGCAGCTGGGACGTGTCGGCCTACGAGCAGTACTTC. Translated: CATSSWDVSAYEQYF.

This clonotype occurred many times. J is TRBJ2-2 and V is TRBV4-1, with D perhaps matching TRBD1 (5 bases). V was clipped by 0 bases and J by 6 bases, with 11 bases between them. The CDR3 consists of 15 residues. CDR1 is MGHRA, CDR2 YSYEKL, per germline. The CDR3 reads CASSQDAAGSGELFF. The CDR3 nucleotides are TGCGCCAGCAGCCAAGATGCGGCAGGGTCCGGGGAGCTGTTTTTT.

The gene calls are TRBV7-8 and TRBJ2-5; D is perhaps TRBD2 (6 bases). Germline V gene data show CDR1 as SGHVS and CDR2 as FQNEAQ. This CDR3 is 12 amino acids long. Trimming stripped 6 bases from V and 4 bases from J, with 9 bases between. The CDR3 bases are TGTGCCAGCAGTTCGGGGGTAGAGACCCAGTACTTC. Its translation is CASSSGVETQYF.

This clonotype was seen many times. The rearrangement uses TRBV6-2 or TRBV6-3 and TRBJ1-1; 8 positions agree with TRBD1. V gave up 4 bases and J gave up 0 bases; unmatched junction bases: 10. From germline, CDR1 is MNHEY and CDR2 SVGEGT. This CDR3 contains 17 residues. CDR3 in DNA: TGTGCCAGCAGTTTCGGACAGGGTATAAGCGTGAACACTGAAGCTTTCTTT. This codes for CASSFGQGISVNTEAFF.

The chain has TRBV2 and TRBJ1-1, with TRBD1 as a possible D gene (6 bases). With 1 base removed from V and 0 bases from J, the gap between germline ends came to 9 bases. Per the germline V gene, CDR1 is SNHLY and CDR2 is FYNNEI. The CDR3 length is 15 residues. CDR3 sequence reads: CASSEGGRVNTEAFF. The CDR3 DNA is TGTGCCAGCAGTGAAGGGGGGCGCGTGAACACTGAAGCTTTCTTT.